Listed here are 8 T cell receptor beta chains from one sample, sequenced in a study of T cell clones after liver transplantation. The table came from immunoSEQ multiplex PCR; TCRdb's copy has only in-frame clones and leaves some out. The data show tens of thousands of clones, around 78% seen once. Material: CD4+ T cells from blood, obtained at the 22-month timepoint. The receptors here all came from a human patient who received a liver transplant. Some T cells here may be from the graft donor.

CDR3 sequence: CASSVAPEPYEQYF. CDR3 DNA sequence: TGTGCCAGCAGCGTAGCCCCAGAACCCTACGAGCAGTACTTC. The chain carries TRBV9 and TRBJ2-7; no reliable D call. The V end was cut by 0 bases, the J end by 2 bases, with 9 bases between. The CDR3 length is 14 residues. Germline V gene lookup returns CDR1 SGDLS and CDR2 YYNGEE.

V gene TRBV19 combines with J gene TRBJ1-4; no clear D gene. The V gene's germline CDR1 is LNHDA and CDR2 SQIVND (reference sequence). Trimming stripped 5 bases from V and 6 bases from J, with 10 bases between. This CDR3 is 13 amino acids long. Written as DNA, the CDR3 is TGTGCCAGTAGTTGGGCAGACGATGAAAAACTGTTTTTT. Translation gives CASSWADDEKLFF.

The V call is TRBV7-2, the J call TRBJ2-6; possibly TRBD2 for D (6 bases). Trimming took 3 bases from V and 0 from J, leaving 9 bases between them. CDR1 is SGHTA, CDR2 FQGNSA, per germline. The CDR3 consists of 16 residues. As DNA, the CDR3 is TGTGCCAGCAGCTTGCTAGCGTCCTCTGGGGCCAACGTCCTGACTTTC. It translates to CASSLLASSGANVLTF. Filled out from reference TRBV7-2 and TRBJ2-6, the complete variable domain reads GAGVSQSPSNKVTEKGKDVELRCDPISGHTALYWYRQSLGQGLEFLIYFQGNSAPDKSGLPSDRFSAERTGGSVSTLTIQRTQQEDSAVYLCASSLLASSGANVLTFGAGSRLTVL.

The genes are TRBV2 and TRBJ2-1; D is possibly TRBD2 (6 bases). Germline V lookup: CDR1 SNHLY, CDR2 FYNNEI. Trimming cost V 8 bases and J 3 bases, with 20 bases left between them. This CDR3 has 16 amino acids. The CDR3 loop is CASGGYRDSNYNEQFF. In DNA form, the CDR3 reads TGTGCCAGCGGTGGGTACCGGGACTCTAACTACAATGAGCAGTTCTTC.

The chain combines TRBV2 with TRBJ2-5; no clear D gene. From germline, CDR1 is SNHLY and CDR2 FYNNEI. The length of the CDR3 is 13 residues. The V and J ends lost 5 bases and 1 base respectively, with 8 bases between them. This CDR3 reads CASSPRPQETQYF. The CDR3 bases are TGTGCCAGCAGTCCCCGGCCCCAAGAGACCCAGTACTTC.

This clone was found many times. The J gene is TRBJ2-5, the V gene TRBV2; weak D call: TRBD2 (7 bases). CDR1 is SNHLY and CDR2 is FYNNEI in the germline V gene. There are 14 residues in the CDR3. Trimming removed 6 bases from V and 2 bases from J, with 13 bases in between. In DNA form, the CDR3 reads TGTGCCAGCAGAGGGGGGGGCCTTCAAGAGACCCAGTACTTC. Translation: CASRGGGLQETQYF.

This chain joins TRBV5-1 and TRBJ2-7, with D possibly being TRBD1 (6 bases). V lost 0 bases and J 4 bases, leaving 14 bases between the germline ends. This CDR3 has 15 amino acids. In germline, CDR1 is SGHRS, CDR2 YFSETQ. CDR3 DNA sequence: TGCGCCAGCAGCTTGGCCGGGACATCTAATTACGAGCAGTACTTC. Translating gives CASSLAGTSNYEQYF.

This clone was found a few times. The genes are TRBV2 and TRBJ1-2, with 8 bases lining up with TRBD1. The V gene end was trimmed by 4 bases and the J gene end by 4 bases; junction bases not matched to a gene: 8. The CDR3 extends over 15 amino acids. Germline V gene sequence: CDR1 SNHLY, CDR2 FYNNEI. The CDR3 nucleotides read TGTGCCAGCAGTGCGGGCAGGGGGCGCCGCTATGGCTACACCTTC. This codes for CASSAGRGRRYGYTF.